This T cell receptor (beta chain) was identified during a study of vaccination and CD4 T cells after COVID-19. Study-wide background: The makeup of the convalescents was six males and four females, two of them Hispanic. Cells were stimulated with overlapping spike peptides from SARS-CoV-2, HCoV-NL63, HCoV-OC43 and HCoV-229E.

Germline-derived CDR1 and CDR2 are DFQATT and SNEGSKA (reference sequence). The V end was cut by 5 bases, the J end by 5 bases, with 18 bases between. There are 14 residues in the CDR3. Specified treatment: roughly 11-day PBMC culture with coronavirus spike peptide pools or control peptides (ViraFEST assay). Culture of approximately 2.1 million PBMCs per well took place with about 9 IU/ml IL-2 and roughly 9.5 ug/ml peptide pools. Cultured CD4+ T cells had their DNA profiled by the Oncomine TCR Beta short-read assay. TCRdb passed the PCR reads through MiXCR, listing each CDR3 protein once. The repertoire holds 10,000 to 15,000 distinct CDR3 sequences, around 50% seen once, with roughly 12% in the top ten. Whole-study results and caveats: Convalescent patients gained a median about 85% of their reactive clones only post-vaccination.

Worth noting for this clonotype: Its cognate antigen is unknown.

Sequenced: CD4+ T cells from blood, cultured in vitro. The sequence derives from a human donor who had recovered from COVID-19. V is TRBV20-1 and J is TRBJ1-1, with D unclear. Here the CDR3 reads CSADPLGGRTEAFF. CDR3 DNA sequence: TGCAGTGCTGACCCCTTGGGAGGGCGGACTGAAGCTTTCTTT.